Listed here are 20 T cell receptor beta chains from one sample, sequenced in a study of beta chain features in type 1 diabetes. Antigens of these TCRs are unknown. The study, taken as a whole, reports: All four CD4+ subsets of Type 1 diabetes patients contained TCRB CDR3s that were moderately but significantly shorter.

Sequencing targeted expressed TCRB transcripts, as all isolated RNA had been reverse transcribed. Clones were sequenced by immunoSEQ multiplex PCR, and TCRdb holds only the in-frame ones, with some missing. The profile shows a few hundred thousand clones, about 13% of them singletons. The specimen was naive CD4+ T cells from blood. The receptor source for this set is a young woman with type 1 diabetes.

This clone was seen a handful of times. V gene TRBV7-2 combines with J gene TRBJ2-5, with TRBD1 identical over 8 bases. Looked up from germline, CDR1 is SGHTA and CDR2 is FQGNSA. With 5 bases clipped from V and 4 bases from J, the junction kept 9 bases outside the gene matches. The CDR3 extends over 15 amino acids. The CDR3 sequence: CASSSRQGLVETQYF. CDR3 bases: TGTGCCAGCAGCAGCCGACAGGGGCTCGTAGAGACCCAGTACTTC.

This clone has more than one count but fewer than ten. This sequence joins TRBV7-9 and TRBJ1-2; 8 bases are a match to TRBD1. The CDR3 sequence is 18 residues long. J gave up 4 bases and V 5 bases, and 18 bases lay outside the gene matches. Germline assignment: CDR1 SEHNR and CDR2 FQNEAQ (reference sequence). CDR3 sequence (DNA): TGTGCCAGCAGCGCAAGCGGACAGGGCCCTTTCCTGTCCTATGGCTACACCTTC. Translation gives CASSASGQGPFLSYGYTF.

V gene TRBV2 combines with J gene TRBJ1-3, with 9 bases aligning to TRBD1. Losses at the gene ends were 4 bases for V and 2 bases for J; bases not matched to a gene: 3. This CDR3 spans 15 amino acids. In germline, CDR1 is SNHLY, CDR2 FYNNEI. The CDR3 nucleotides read TGTGCCAGCAGTGGGGACAGGGTACCTGGAAACACCATATATTTT. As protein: CASSGDRVPGNTIYF.

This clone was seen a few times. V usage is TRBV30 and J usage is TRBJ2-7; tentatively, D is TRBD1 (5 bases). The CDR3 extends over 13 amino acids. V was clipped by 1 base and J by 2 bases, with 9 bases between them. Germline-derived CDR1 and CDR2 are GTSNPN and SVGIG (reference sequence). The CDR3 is CAWSGQFPYEQYF. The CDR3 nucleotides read TGTGCCTGGAGTGGACAGTTTCCCTACGAGCAGTACTTC. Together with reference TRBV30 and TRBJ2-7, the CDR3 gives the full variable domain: SQTIHQWPATLVQPVGSPLSLECTVEGTSNPNLYWYRQAAGRGLQLLFYSVGIGQISSEVPQNLSASRPQDRQFILSSKKLLLSDSGFYLCAWSGQFPYEQYFGPGTRLTVT.

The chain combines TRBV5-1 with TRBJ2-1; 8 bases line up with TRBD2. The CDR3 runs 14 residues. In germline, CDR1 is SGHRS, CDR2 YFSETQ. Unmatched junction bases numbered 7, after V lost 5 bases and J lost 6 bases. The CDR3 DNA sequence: TGCGCCAGCAGACGCTGGACTAGCACCAATGAGCAGTTCTTC. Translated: CASRRWTSTNEQFF.

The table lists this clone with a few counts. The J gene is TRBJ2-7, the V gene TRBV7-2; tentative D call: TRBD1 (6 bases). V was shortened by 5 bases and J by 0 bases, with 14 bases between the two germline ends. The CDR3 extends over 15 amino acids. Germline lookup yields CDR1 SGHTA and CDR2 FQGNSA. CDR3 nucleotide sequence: TGTGCCAGCAGCATACAGGGAGTGGGCTCCTACGAGCAGTACGTC. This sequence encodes CASSIQGVGSYEQYV.

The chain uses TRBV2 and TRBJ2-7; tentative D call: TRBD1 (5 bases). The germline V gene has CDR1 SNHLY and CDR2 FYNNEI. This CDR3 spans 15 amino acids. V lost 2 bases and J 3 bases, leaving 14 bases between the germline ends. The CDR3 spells CASSEWGRVGYEQYF. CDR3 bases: TGTGCCAGCAGTGAATGGGGCAGGGTCGGCTACGAGCAGTACTTC.

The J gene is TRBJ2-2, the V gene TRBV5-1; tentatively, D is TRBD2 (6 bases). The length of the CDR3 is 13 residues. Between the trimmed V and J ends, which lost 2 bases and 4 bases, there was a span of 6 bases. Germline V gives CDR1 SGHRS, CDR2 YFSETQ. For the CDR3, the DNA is TGCGCCAGCAGCTTTAGCGGCACCGGGGAGCTGTTTTTT. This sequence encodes CASSFSGTGELFF. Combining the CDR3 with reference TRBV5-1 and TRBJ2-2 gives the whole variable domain KAGVTQTPRYLIKTRGQQVTLSCSPISGHRSVSWYQQTPGQGLQFLFEYFSETQRNKGNFPGRFSGRQFSNSRSEMNVSTLELGDSALYLCASSFSGTGELFFGEGSRLTVL.

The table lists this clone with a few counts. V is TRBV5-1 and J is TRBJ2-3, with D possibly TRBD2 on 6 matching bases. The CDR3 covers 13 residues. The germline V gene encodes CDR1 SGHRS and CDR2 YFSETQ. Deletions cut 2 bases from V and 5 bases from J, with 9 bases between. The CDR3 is CASSFGSGDTQYF. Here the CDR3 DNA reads TGCGCCAGCAGCTTCGGGAGCGGAGATACGCAGTATTTT.

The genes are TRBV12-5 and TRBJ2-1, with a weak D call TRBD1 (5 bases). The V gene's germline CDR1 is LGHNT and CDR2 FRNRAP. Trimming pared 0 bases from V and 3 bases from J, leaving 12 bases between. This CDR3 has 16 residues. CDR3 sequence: CASGLVLGQGYNEQFF. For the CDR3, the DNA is TGTGCTAGTGGTTTGGTACTCGGGCAGGGCTACAATGAGCAGTTCTTC.

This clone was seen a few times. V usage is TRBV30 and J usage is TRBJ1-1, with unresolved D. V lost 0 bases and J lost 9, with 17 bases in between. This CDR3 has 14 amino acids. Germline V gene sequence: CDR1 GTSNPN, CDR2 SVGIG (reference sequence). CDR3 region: CAWSVDIWQRQAFF. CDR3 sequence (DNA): TGTGCCTGGAGTGTAGATATTTGGCAGCGTCAAGCTTTCTTT.

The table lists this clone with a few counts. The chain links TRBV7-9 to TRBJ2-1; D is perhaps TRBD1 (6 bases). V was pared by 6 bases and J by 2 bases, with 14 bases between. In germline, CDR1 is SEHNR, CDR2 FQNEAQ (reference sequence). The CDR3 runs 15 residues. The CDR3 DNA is TGTGCCAGCAGACCCCACGGGACAACCTACAATGAGCAGTTCTTC. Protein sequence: CASRPHGTTYNEQFF.

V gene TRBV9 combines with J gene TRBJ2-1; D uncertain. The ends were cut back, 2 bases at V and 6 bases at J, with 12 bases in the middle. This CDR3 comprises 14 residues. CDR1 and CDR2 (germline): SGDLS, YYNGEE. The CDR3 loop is CASSVDPLANEQFF. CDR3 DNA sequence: TGTGCCAGCAGCGTCGATCCACTCGCCAATGAGCAGTTCTTC.

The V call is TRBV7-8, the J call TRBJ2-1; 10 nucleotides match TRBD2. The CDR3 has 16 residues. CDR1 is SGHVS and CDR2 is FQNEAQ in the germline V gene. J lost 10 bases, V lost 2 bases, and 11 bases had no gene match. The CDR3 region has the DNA TGTGCCAGCAGCTTACCAGCCGGGACTAGCGCCCGGGAGCAGTTCTTC. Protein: CASSLPAGTSAREQFF.

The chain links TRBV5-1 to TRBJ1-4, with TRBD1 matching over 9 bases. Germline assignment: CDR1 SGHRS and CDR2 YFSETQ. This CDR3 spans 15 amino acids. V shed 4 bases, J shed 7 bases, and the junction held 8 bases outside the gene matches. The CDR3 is CASSGTGTGSEKLFF. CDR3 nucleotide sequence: TGCGCCAGCAGCGGTACCGGGACAGGGAGTGAAAAACTGTTTTTT.

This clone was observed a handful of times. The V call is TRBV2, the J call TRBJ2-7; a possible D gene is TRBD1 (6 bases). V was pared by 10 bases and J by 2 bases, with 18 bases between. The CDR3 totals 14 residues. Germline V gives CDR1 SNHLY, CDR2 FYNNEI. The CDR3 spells CATYPSGDAYEQYV. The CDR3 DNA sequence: TGTGCCACCTACCCTTCAGGGGACGCCTACGAGCAGTACGTC.

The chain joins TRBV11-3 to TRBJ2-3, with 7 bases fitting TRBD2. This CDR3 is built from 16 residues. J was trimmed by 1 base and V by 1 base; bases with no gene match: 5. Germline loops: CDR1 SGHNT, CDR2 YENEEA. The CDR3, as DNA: TGTGCCAGCAGCTTAGTGAGCGGGGCACGCACAGATACGCAGTATTTT. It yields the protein CASSLVSGARTDTQYF.

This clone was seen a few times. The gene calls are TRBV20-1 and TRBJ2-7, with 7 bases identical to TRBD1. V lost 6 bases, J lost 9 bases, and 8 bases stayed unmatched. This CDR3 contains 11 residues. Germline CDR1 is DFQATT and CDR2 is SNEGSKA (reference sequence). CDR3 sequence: CSAGTERGQYF. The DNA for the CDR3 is TGCAGTGCAGGGACAGAGCGAGGGCAGTACTTC.

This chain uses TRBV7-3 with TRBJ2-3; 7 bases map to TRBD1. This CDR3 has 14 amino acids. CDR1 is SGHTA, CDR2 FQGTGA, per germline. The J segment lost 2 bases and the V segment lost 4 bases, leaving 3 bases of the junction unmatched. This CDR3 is CASSSGQTTDTQYF. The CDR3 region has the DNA TGTGCCAGCAGCTCGGGACAGACCACAGATACGCAGTATTTT.

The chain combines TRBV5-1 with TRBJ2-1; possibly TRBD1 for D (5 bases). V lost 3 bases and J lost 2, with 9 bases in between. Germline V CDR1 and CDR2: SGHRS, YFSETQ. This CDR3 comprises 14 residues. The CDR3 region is CASSSPGPYNEQFF. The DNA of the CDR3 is TGCGCCAGCAGCTCACCAGGGCCCTACAATGAGCAGTTCTTC.